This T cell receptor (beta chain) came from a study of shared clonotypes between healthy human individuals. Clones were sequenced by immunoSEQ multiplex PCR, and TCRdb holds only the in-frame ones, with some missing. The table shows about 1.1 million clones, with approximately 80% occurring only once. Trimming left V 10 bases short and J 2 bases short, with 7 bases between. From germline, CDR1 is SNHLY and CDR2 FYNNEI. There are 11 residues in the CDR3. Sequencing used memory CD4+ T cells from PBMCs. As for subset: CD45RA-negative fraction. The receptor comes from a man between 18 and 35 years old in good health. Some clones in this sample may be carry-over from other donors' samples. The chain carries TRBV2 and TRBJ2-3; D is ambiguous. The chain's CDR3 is CATGLTDTQYF. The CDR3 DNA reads TGTGCCACCGGGCTCACAGATACGCAGTATTTT.